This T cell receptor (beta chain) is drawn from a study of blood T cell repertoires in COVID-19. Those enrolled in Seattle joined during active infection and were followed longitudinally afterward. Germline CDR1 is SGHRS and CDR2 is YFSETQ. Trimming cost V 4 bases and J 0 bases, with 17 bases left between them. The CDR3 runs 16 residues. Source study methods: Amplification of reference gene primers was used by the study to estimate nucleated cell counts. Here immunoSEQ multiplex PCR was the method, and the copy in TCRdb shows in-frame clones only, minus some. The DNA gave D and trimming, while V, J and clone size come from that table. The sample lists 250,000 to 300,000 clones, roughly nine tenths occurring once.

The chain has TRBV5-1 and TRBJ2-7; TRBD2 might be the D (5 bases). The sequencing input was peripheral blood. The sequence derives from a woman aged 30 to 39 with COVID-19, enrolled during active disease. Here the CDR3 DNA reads TGCGCCAGCAGCCCCCGAGGGAGCGGAGCCTCCTACGAGCAGTACTTC. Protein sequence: CASSPRGSGASYEQYF.